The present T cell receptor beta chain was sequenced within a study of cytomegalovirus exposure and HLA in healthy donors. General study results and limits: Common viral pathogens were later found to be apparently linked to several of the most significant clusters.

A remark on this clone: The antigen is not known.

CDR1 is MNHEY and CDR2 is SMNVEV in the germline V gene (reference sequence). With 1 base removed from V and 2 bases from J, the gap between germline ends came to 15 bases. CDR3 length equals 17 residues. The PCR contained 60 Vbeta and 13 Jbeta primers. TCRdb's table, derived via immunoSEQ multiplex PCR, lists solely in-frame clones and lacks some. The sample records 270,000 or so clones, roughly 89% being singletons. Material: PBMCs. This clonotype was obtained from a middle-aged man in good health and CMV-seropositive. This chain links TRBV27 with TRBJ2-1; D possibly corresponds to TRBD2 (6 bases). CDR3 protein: CASSLLGGAQAYNEQFF. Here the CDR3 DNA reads TGTGCCAGCAGTTTATTGGGGGGAGCTCAGGCCTACAATGAGCAGTTCTTC.